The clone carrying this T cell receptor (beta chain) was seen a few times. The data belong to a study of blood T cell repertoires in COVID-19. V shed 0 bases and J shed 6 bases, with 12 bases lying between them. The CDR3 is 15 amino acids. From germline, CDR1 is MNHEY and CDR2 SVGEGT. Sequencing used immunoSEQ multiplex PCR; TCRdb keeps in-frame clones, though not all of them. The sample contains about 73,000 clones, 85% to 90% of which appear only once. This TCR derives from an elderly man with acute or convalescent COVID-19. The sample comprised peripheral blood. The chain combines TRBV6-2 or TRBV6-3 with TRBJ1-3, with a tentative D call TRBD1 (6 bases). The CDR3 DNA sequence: TGTGCCAGCAGTTACTCCGCGGACAGCCCAAACACCATATATTTT. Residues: CASSYSADSPNTIYF.